The rows below give T cell receptor beta chains drawn from one sample of a study of blood T cell repertoires in COVID-19. Libraries were prepared by immunoSEQ multiplex PCR; TCRdb keeps only in-frame clonotypes and omits some of them. The data hold fewer than 200,000 clones, with about four fifths observed a single time. The sequenced material came from PBMCs or T cells enriched from blood (not recorded which). These receptors were obtained from a young woman who had been exposed to COVID-19. The CDR3 runs from the conserved cysteine through the conserved F or W. The order of the fields is D gene, J gene, V gene, clone size, CDR3 DNA, CDR3 protein. D genes are given only for firm matches. Size tells how often a clone was seen (once, few, many) or the class of an expanded clone, and some rows leave it out.

.	TRBJ1-1	TRBV5-4	.	TGTGCCAGCAGCTCCCTGACAGGGAACACTGAAGCTTTCTTT	CASSSLTGNTEAFF
.	TRBJ2-3	TRBV3-1/TRBV3-2	.	TGTGCCAGCAGCCTCGAGCGGGTAGCAGATACGCAGTATTTT	CASSLERVADTQYF
TRBD2	TRBJ2-3	TRBV20-1	.	TGCAGTGCTAGTAGGAGCGGGGGGGCCGGTTGGACAGATACGCAGTATTTT	CSASRSGGAGWTDTQYF
.	TRBJ1-3	TRBV12-3/TRBV12-4	.	TGTGCCAGCAGTTTATCGGACACCATATATTTT	CASSLSDTIYF
.	TRBJ2-7	TRBV27	.	TGTGCCAGCAGTCAATGGGGCCTTACCGGGTCCTACGAGCAGTACTTC	CASSQWGLTGSYEQYF
.	TRBJ2-6	TRBV27	.	TGTGCCAGCAGTCACTCAGGGGACCTCTCTGGGGCCAACGTCCTGACTTTC	CASSHSGDLSGANVLTF
TRBD1	TRBJ1-4	TRBV3-1/TRBV3-2	.	TGTGCCAGCAGCCAAGGAGACAGGGGATGGAATGAAAAACTGTTTTTT	CASSQGDRGWNEKLFF
TRBD2	TRBJ2-3	TRBV18	.	TGTGCCAGTCCCCCGGCTAGCGGGGGCACAGATACGCAGTATTTT	CASPPASGGTDTQYF
.	TRBJ1-5	TRBV9	.	TGTGCCAGCTCCCGGTCGGACGGAGGGAATCAGCCCCAGCATTTT	CASSRSDGGNQPQHF
TRBD2	TRBJ2-3	TRBV10-2	.	TGCGCCAGCTGGGGACTAGCGGGGGGCGGGGATACGCAGTATTTT	CASWGLAGGGDTQYF
.	TRBJ1-1	TRBV11-2	.	TGTGCCAGCAGCTTAGGATCCCCCCGGACAGCGATGAACACTGAAGCTTTCTTT	CASSLGSPRTAMNTEAFF
.	TRBJ2-7	TRBV6-2/TRBV6-3	.	TGTGCCAGCAGTCCCCCCAGGGCCTACGAGCAGTACTTC	CASSPPRAYEQYF
.	TRBJ2-5	TRBV9	.	TGTGCCTCGGGGGGCCCTGGGACGGAGACCCAGTACTTC	CASGGPGTETQYF
.	TRBJ2-3	TRBV5-5	.	TGTGCCAGCAGCTTGTTATTGACTAGTACAGATACGCAGTATTTT	CASSLLLTSTDTQYF
.	TRBJ2-3	TRBV7-8	.	TGTGCCAGCAGCCAACCGGTTGTGGGAGGCACAGATACGCAGTATTTT	CASSQPVVGGTDTQYF
.	TRBJ2-1	TRBV7-8	.	TGTGCCAGCAGCTTAGTTAAGAGTTCAGGGTACAATGAGCAGTTCTTC	CASSLVKSSGYNEQFF
.	TRBJ1-2	TRBV18	.	TGTGCCAGCTCACCCGGACAACTTAACTATGGCTACACCTTC	CASSPGQLNYGYTF
TRBD1	TRBJ2-7	TRBV4-1	.	TGCGCCAGCAGCCAACCGAGGACAGGGCGAAAGCAGTACTTC	CASSQPRTGRKQYF
TRBD1	TRBJ2-7	TRBV11-2	.	TGTGCCAGCACCAGATCAGGGGGTACAACCTACGAGCAGTACTTC	CASTRSGGTTYEQYF
.	TRBJ2-7	TRBV7-9	.	TGTGCCAGCAGCCTAGAAAAGGGGGAGCAGTACTTC	CASSLEKGEQYF
TRBD1	TRBJ2-7	TRBV11-2	.	TGTGCCAGCAGCTCAGCCGGGACAGGCTCCTACGAGCAGTACTTC	CASSSAGTGSYEQYF
TRBD1	TRBJ2-1	TRBV7-2	.	TGTGCCAGCAGCTTGGACAGGGGATACAATGAGCAGTTCTTC	CASSLDRGYNEQFF
TRBD1	TRBJ2-2	TRBV4-3	few	TGCGCCAGCAGCCAAGACTTGACAGGGGGCATGGCCGGGGAGCTGTTTTTT	CASSQDLTGGMAGELFF
TRBD1	TRBJ2-7	TRBV5-1	.	TGCGCCAGCAGCAGGGACAGCTACGAGCAGTACTTC	CASSRDSYEQYF
.	TRBJ2-5	TRBV5-8	.	TGTGCCAGCAGCTTGTTATCAGGGGCCGCTCACCAAGAGACCCAGTACTTC	CASSLLSGAAHQETQYF
.	TRBJ1-5	TRBV7-3	.	TGTGCCAGCGCCATGGCTCTGGATCAGCCCCAGCATTTT	CASAMALDQPQHF
.	TRBJ1-6	TRBV4-2	few	TGTGCCAGCAGCCAAGAGGTTCAGGGGAGCTCCTATAATTCACCCCTCCACTTT	CASSQEVQGSSYNSPLHF
.	TRBJ1-1	TRBV2	few	TGTGCCTCTGGAACAGGGATGGACTTAGAGGCTTTCTTT	CASGTGMDLEAFF
TRBD1	TRBJ2-4	TRBV18	.	TGTGCCAGCTCACCATCCGGGACAGGGGGATCTATGACCATTCAGTACTTC	CASSPSGTGGSMTIQYF
.	TRBJ1-4	TRBV4-1	.	TGCGCCAGCAGCATTAGGCCGGGACTGAATAATGAAAAACTGTTTTTT	CASSIRPGLNNEKLFF
TRBD2	TRBJ2-5	TRBV11-2	.	TGTGCCAGCAGCTCCCCGGGAGGAGAGACCCAGTACTTC	CASSSPGGETQYF
TRBD1	TRBJ1-1	TRBV15	.	TGTGCCACCAGCAAAGCCCCGGGACAGGGGGCTCTAGGCACTGAAGCTTTCTTT	CATSKAPGQGALGTEAFF
TRBD1	TRBJ2-4	TRBV19	.	TGTGCCAGTAGTATATACGACAGGGGTTTGGAAAACATTCAGTACTTC	CASSIYDRGLENIQYF